This T cell receptor beta chain was identified during a study of PD-1 blockade in mismatch repair-deficient tumors (dated by TCRdb to 2017 to 2019). Study-wide context: Between September 2013 and September 2016, the trial enrolled around 89 consecutive patients with approximately 13 mismatch repair-deficient cancer types, every one of whom had been previously treated and was progressing. Tumor-associated T cell clones were tracked in the peripheral blood of patients responding to PD-1 blockade by deep sequencing of TCR CDR3 regions.

As for this clone: The target of this receptor is not known. No base-level quality is on record; no much larger clone is a single base apart.

The protocol used for the library was the immunoSEQ multiplex PCR assay. In TCRdb, the immuneACCESS table is reduced to in-frame sequences with V and J assigned. These tables do not hold every clone; where another copy was compared, an unresolved V gene accounts for under half, and the others remain unexplained. The sample includes some 110,000 clones, with 65% to 80% observed a single time. The biggest ten clones account for 4.7% of the sample. Mismatch repair deficiency was established in every enrolled patient by polymerase chain reaction or immunohistochemistry. A few patients who responded to pembrolizumab therapy underwent TCR sequencing. Pembrolizumab PD-1 blockade was prospectively tested in advanced mismatch repair-deficient cancers, regardless of tissue of origin, in the phase II trial. Peripheral blood T cell samples were collected serially, before PD-1 blockade began and at several time points afterward. Blood sampling times were reported as weeks after the first pembrolizumab dose.

V is cut by 2 bases and J by 3 bases, and the space between the germline ends is 14 bases. Including cysteine and phenylalanine, the CDR3 has 15 amino acids. The retained sequence is limited to the CDR3, 45 bases, with the frame set at the first base. CDR1 MNHNY and CDR2 SVGAGI were looked up in the germline V gene (reference sequence). Study-wide findings and limitations: Rapid expansion after pembrolizumab followed by contraction, generally before radiologic responses, was shown by tumor-resident clones, which were often undetectable in blood before treatment.

The sequence was obtained from an adult with mismatch repair-deficient cancer. This material consisted of peripheral blood, taken 60 weeks after starting pembrolizumab. Recombination connected TRBV6-6 to TRBJ2-7, and TRBD2 may be the D gene, going by 6 matching bases. The sequenced DNA: TGTGCCAGCAGTTACAGGGCGGGAAGAAGCTACGAGCAGTACTTC. Its translation reads: CASSYRAGRSYEQYF.